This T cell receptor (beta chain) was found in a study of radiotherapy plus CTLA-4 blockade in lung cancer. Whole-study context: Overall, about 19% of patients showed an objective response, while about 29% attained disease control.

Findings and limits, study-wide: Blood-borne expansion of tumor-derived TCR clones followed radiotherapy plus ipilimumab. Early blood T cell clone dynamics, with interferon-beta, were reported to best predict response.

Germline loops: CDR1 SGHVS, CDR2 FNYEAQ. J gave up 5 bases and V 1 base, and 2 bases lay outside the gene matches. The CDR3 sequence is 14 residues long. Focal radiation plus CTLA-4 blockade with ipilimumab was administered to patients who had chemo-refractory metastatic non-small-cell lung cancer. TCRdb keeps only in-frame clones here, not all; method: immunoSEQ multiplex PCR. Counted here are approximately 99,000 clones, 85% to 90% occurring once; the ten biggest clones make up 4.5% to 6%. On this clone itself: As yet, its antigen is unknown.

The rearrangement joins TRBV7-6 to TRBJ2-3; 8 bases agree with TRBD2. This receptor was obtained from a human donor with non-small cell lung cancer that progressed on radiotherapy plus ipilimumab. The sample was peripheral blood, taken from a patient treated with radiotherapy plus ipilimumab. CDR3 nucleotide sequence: TGTGCCAGCAGCTTAGGGCTAGCGGGAGATACGCAGTATTTT. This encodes CASSLGLAGDTQYF.